In its sample, the clone carrying this TCR beta chain was seen once. Libraries were prepared by immunoSEQ multiplex PCR; TCRdb keeps only in-frame clonotypes and omits some of them. The table has approximately 330,000 clones, approximately 86% seen once. This entry is derived from a study of blood T cell repertoires in COVID-19. Across the whole study: Acute and convalescent COVID-19 specimens originated in the United States, Italy and Spain.

Patients from Seattle were sampled longitudinally, starting during active infection. With V trimmed by 0 bases and J by 8 bases, 9 bases remained unmatched. Germline-derived CDR1 and CDR2 are GTSNPN and SVGIG (reference sequence). This CDR3 has 14 residues. V gene TRBV30 combines with J gene TRBJ1-2, with 7 positions matching TRBD1. This TCR came from a young man with COVID-19, enrolled during active disease. The specimen was peripheral blood. CDR3 in amino acids: CAWSVPGGGQGYTF. CDR3 coding DNA: TGTGCCTGGAGTGTACCGGGAGGGGGACAGGGCTACACCTTC.